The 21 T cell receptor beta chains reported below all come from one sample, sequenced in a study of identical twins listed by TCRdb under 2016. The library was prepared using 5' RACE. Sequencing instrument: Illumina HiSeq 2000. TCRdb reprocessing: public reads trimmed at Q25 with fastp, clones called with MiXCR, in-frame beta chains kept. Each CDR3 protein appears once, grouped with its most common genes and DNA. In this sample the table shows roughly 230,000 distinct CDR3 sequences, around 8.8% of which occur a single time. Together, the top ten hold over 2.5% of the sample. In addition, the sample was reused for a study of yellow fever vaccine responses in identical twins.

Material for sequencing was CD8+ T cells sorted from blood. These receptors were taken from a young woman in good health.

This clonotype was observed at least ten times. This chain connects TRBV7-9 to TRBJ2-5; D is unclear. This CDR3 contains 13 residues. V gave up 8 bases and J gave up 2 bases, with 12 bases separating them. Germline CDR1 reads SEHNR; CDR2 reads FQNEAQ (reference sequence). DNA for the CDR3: TGTGCCAGCTCGAGGTCGCTTCAAGAGACCCAGTACTTC. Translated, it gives CASSRSLQETQYF.

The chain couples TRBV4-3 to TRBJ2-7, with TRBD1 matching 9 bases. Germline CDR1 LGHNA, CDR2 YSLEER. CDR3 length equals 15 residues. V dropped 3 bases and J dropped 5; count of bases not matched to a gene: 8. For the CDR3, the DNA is TGCGCCAGCAGCCAGACGGGACAGGGTGGGCACGAGCAGTACTTC. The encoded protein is CASSQTGQGGHEQYF.

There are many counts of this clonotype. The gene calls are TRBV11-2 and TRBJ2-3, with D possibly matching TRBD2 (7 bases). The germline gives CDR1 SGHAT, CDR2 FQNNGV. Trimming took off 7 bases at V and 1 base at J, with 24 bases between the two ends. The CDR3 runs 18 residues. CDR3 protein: CASTPAPRGAIGTDTQYF. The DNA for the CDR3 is TGTGCCAGCACCCCTGCTCCACGGGGGGCTATCGGCACAGATACGCAGTATTTT.

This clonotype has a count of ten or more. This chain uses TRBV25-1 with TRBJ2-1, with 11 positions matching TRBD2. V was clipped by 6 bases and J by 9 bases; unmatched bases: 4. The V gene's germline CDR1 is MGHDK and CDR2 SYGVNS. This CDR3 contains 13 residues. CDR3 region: CASRAGTSGEQFF. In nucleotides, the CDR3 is TGTGCCAGCAGGGCCGGGACTAGCGGTGAGCAGTTCTTC. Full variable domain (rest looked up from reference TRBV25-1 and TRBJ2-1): EADIYQTPRYLVIGTGKKITLECSQTMGHDKMYWYQQDPGMELHLIHYSYGVNSTEKGDLSSESTVSRIRTEHFPLTLESARPSHTSQYLCASRAGTSGEQFFGPGTRLTVL.

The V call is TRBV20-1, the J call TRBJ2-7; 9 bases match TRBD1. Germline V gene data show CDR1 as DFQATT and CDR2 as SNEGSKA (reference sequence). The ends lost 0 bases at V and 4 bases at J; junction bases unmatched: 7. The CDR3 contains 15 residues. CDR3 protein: CSARDLAGQGYEQYF. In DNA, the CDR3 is TGCAGTGCTAGAGATCTGGCGGGACAGGGTTACGAGCAGTACTTC.

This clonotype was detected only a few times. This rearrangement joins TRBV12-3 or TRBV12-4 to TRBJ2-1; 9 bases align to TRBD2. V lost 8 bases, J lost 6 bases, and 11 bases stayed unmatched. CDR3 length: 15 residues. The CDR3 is CASGPGLATGNEQFF. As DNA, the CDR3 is TGTGCCAGCGGACCGGGACTAGCAACTGGCAATGAGCAGTTCTTC.

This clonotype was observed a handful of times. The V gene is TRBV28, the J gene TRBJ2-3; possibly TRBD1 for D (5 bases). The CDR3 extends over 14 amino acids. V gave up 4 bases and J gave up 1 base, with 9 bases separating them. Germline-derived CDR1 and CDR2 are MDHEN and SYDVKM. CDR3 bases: TGTGCCAGCAGTTCGGCACAGGGCACAGATACGCAGTATTTT. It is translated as CASSSAQGTDTQYF.

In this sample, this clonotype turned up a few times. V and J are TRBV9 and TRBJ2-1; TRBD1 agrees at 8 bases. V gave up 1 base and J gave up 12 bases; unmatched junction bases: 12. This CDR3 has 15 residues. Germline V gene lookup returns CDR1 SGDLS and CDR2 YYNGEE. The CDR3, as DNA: TGTGCCAGCAGCGTAAGCCCTGGACAGGGTTTGGGGCAGTTCTTC. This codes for CASSVSPGQGLGQFF.

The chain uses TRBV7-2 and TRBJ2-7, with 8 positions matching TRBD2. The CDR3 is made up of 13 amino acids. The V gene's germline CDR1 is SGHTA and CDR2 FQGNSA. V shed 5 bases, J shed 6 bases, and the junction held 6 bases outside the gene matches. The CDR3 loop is CASSPGGESEQYF. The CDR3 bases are TGTGCCAGCAGCCCGGGGGGGGAAAGCGAGCAGTACTTC.

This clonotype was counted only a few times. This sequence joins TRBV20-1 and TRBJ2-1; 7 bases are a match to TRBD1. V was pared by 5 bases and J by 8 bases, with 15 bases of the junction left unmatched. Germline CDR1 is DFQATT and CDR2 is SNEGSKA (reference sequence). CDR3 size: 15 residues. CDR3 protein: CSAEGAGWRSDEQFF. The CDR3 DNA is TGCAGTGCTGAGGGGGCAGGGTGGAGGAGCGATGAGCAGTTCTTC.

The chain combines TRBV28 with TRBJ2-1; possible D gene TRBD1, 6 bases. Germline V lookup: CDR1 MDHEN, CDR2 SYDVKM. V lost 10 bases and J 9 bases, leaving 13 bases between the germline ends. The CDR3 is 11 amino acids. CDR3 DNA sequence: TGTGCCACCACCTTAGGGGGTGAGCAGTTCTTC. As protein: CATTLGGEQFF.

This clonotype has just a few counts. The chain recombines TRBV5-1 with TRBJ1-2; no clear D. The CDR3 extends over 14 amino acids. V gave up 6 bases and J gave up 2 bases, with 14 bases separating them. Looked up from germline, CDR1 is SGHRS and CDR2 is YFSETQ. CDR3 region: CASTPSGSNYGYTF. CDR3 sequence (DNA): TGCGCCAGCACCCCTTCGGGCAGCAACTATGGCTACACCTTC.

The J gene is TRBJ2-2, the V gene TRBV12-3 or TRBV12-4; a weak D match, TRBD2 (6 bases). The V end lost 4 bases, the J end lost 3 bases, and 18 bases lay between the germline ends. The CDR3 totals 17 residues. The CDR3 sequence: CASSYPSEGGDTGELFF. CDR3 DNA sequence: TGTGCCAGCAGTTACCCCTCGGAGGGTGGTGACACCGGGGAGCTGTTTTTT.

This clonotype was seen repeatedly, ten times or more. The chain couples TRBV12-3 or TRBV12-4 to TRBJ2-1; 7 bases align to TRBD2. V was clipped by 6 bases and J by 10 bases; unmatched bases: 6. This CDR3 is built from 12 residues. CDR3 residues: CASRSSGEEQFF. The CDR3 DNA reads TGTGCCAGCAGATCTAGCGGAGAAGAGCAGTTCTTC.

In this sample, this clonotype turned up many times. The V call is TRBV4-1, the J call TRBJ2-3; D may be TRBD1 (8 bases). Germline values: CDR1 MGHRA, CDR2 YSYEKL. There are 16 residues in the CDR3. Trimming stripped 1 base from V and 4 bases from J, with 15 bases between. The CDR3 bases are TGCGCCAGCAGCCAAGGGGGAGCGGGACAGGCAGATACGCAGTATTTT. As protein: CASSQGGAGQADTQYF.

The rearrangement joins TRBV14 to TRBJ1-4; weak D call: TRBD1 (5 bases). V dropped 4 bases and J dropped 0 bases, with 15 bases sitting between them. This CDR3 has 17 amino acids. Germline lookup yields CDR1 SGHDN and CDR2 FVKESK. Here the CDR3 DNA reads TGTGCCAGCAGCCCTTTTGTGGTGGGGCCAACTAATGAAAAACTGTTTTTT. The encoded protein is CASSPFVVGPTNEKLFF.

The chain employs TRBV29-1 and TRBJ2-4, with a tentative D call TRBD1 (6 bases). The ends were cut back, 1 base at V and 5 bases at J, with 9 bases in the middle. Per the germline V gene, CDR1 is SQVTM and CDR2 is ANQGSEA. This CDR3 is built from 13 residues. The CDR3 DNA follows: TGCAGCGTTGAAGGTTGGGGGCAAAACATTCAGTACTTC. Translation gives CSVEGWGQNIQYF.

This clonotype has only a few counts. CDR3 DNA: TGCGCCAGCAGTGAGTCCAGCGGCCAAGAGACCCAGTACTTC. Amino acids: CASSESSGQETQYF. The V call is TRBV10-2, the J call TRBJ2-5; possible D gene TRBD2, 5 bases. Trimming shortened V by 0 bases and J by 1 base, and 6 bases separated the two germline ends. The CDR3 has 14 residues. Germline V lookup: CDR1 WSHSY, CDR2 SAAADI.

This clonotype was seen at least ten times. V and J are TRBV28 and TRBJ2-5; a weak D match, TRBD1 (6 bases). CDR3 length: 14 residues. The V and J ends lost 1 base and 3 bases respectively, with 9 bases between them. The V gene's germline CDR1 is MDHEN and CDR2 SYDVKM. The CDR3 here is CASSLYPGEETQYF. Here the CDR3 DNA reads TGTGCCAGCAGTTTATACCCAGGGGAAGAGACCCAGTACTTC. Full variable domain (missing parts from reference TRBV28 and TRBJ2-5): DVKVTQSSRYLVKRTGEKVFLECVQDMDHENMFWYRQDPGLGLRLIYFSYDVKMKEKGDIPEGYSVSREKKERFSLILESASTNQTSMYLCASSLYPGEETQYFGPGTRLLVL.

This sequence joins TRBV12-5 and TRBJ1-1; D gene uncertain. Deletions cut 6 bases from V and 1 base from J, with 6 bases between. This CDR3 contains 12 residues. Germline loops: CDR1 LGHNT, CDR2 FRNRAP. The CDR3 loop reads CASGFENTEAFF. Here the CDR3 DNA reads TGTGCTAGTGGCTTTGAGAACACTGAAGCTTTCTTT.

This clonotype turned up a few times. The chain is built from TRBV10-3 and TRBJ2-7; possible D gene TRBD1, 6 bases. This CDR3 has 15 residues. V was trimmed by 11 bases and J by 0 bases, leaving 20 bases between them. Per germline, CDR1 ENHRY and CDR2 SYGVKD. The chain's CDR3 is CAVQGVGLSSYEQYF. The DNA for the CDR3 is TGTGCCGTACAGGGAGTAGGACTCTCCTCCTACGAGCAGTACTTC.